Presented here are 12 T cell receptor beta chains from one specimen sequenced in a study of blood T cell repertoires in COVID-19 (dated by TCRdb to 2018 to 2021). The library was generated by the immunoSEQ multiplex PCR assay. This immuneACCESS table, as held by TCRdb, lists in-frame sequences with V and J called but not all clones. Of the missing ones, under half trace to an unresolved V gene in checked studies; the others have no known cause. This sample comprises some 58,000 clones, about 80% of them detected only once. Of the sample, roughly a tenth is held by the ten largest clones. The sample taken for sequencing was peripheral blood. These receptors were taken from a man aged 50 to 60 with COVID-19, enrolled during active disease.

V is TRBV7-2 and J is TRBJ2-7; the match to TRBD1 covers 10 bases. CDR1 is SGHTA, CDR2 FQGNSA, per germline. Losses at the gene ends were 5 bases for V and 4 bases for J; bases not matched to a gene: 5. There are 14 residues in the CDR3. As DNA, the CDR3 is TGTGCCAGCAGCGCGACAGGGGGCACGTACGAGCAGTACTTC. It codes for CASSATGGTYEQYF.

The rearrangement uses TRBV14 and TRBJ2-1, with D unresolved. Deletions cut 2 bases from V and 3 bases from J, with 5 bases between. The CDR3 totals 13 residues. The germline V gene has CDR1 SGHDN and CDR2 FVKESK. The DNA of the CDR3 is TGTGCCAGCAGCCAATTATTCTACAATGAGCAGTTCTTC. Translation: CASSQLFYNEQFF.

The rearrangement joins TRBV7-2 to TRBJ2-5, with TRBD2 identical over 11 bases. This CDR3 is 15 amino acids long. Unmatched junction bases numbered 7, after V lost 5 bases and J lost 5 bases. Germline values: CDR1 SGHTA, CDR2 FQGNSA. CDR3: CASSPNGLAGETQYF. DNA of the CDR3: TGTGCCAGCAGCCCGAATGGACTAGCGGGTGAGACCCAGTACTTC.

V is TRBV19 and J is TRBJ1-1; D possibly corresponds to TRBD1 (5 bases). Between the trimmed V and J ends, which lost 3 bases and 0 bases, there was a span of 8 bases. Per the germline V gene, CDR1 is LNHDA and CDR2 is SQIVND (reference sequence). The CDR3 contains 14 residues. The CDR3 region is CASSIRGMNTEAFF. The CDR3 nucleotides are TGTGCCAGTAGTATCCGGGGGATGAACACTGAAGCTTTCTTT.

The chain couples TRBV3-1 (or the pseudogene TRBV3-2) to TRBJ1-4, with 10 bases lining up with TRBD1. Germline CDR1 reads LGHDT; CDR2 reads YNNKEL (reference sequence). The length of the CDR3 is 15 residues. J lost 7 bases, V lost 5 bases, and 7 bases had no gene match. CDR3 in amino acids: CASSNRDRGIEKLFF. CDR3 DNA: TGTGCCAGCAGCAATAGGGACAGGGGCATTGAAAAACTGTTTTTT.

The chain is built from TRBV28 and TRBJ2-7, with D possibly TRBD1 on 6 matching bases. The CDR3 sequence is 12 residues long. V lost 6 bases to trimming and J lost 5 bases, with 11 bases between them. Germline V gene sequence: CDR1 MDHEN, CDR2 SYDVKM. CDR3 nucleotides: TGTGCCAGCAGCACAGGGTGGGACGAGCAGTACTTC. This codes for CASSTGWDEQYF. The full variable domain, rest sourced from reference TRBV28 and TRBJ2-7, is DVKVTQSSRYLVKRTGEKVFLECVQDMDHENMFWYRQDPGLGLRLIYFSYDVKMKEKGDIPEGYSVSREKKERFSLILESASTNQTSMYLCASSTGWDEQYFGPGTRLTVT.

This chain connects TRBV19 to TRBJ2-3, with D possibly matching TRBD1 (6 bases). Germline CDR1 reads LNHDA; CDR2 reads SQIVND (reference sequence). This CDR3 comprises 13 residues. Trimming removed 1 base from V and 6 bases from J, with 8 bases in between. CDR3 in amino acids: CASSIGTEDTQYF. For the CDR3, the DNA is TGTGCCAGTAGTATAGGGACAGAGGATACGCAGTATTTT.

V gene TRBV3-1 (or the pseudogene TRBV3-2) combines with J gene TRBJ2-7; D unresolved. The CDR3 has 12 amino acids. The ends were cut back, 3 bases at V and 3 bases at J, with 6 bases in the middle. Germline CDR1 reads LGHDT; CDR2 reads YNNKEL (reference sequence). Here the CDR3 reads CASSHDNYEQYF. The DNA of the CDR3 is TGTGCCAGCAGCCACGACAACTACGAGCAGTACTTC.

The CDR3 region is CSVEGLAGGPTYNEQFF. The DNA for the CDR3 is TGCAGCGTTGAGGGACTAGCGGGAGGGCCTACCTACAATGAGCAGTTCTTC. This chain uses TRBV29-1 with TRBJ2-1, with 16 nucleotides matching TRBD2. Trimming took 3 bases from V and 2 from J; bases not matched to a gene: 4. Germline V CDR1 and CDR2: SQVTM, ANQGSEA. The CDR3 has 17 amino acids.

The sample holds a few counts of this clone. CDR3 region: CASSQVADEQYF. DNA for the CDR3: TGTGCCAGCAGCCAAGTGGCGGACGAGCAGTACTTC. V is TRBV3-1 (or the pseudogene TRBV3-2) and J is TRBJ2-7; no definite D call. Per germline, CDR1 LGHDT and CDR2 YNNKEL (reference sequence). Between the trimmed V and J ends, which lost 1 base and 5 bases, there was a span of 6 bases. The CDR3 spans 12 residues.

The CDR3 region has the DNA TGCGCCAGCACCCCGGGCAGGGGAGTTTCTAGCACAGATACGCAGTATTTT. Translated, it gives CASTPGRGVSSTDTQYF. The rearrangement links TRBV5-1 to TRBJ2-3, with D tentatively TRBD1 (6 bases). The V end lost 6 bases, the J end lost 0 bases, and 20 bases lay between the germline ends. The germline CDR1 and CDR2 sequences are SGHRS and YFSETQ. This CDR3 contains 17 residues.

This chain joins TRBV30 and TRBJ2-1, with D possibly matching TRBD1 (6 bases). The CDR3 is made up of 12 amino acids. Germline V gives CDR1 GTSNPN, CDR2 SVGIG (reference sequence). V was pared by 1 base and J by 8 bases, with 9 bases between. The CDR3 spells CAWSDTGYEQFF. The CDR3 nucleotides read TGTGCCTGGAGTGATACAGGGTATGAGCAGTTCTTC.